The T cell receptor (beta chain) under discussion was sequenced for a study of blood T cell repertoires in COVID-19. Overall study context: There were acute and convalescent COVID-19 samples, and they came from the United States, Italy and Spain. Sources were T cells, B-cell-depleted T cells, or PBMCs; the material itself was cDNA or gDNA.

The table came from immunoSEQ multiplex PCR; TCRdb's copy has only in-frame clones and leaves some out. The profile covers some 490,000 clones, with 75% to 90% appearing a single time and 3% to 3.5% taken by the ten largest. The sample was peripheral blood. The clonotype comes from a human donor in a cohort sampled during active COVID-19.

The CDR3, as DNA: TGTGCCAGCAGTTTATCCAATCCGGGACAGGGACGGCAAGCTTTCTTT. Translating gives CASSLSNPGQGRQAFF. This sequence joins TRBV28 and TRBJ1-1, with 9 bases matching TRBD1. The junction had 12 bases not matched to a gene; V was cut back by 1 base and J by 9 bases. The CDR3 runs 16 residues. The germline V gene has CDR1 MDHEN and CDR2 SYDVKM.